The rows below give T cell receptor beta chains drawn from one sample of a study of cytomegalovirus exposure and HLA in healthy donors. Some clones are missing from TCRdb's copy, which holds only in-frame ones; the method was immunoSEQ multiplex PCR. This table holds 75,000 to 100,000 clones, over 75% found once. Source material: PBMCs. The receptor set was obtained from a man aged 25-40 years in good health and CMV-seronegative. The CDR3 runs from the conserved cysteine through the conserved F or W. Fields, in order: V gene, J gene, D gene, clone size, CDR3 protein, CDR3 DNA. D genes are given only for firm matches. Size is stated for part of the rows, as once, few or many counts, or as a class when the clone is expanded.

TRBV6-1	TRBJ2-6	NA	NA	CASSGRGQISGANVLTF	TGTGCCAGCAGTGGCCGGGGACAAATCTCTGGGGCCAACGTCCTGACTTTC
TRBV6-4	TRBJ2-1	TRBD2	few	CASSDGTSGDYNEQFF	TGTGCCAGCAGTGACGGGACTAGCGGTGATTACAATGAGCAGTTCTTC
TRBV6-1	TRBJ2-3	TRBD1	NA	CASSEGQGHTDTQYF	TGTGCCAGCAGTGAAGGACAGGGCCACACAGATACGCAGTATTTT
TRBV11-2	TRBJ2-7	NA	NA	CASSSDRTNHEQYF	TGTGCCAGCAGCTCAGATAGGACAAATCACGAGCAGTACTTC
TRBV30	TRBJ1-5	NA	NA	CAWSVWGQRNQPQHF	TGTGCCTGGAGTGTATGGGGACAACGCAATCAGCCCCAGCATTTT
TRBV6-1	TRBJ2-7	NA	NA	CASTREPSSYEQYF	TGTGCCAGCACGCGTGAACCAAGCTCCTACGAGCAGTACTTC
TRBV4-3	TRBJ2-7	TRBD2	NA	CASSHDSAGTPYEQYF	TGCGCCAGCAGCCACGACTCAGCGGGGACGCCCTACGAGCAGTACTTC
TRBV4-2	TRBJ2-7	NA	NA	CASSPNVDRSKQYF	TGTGCCAGCAGCCCTAATGTTGACAGAAGTAAGCAGTACTTC
TRBV6-1	TRBJ1-2	NA	NA	CASSGGLNYGYTF	TGTGCCAGCAGTGGGGGGCTCAACTATGGCTACACCTTC
TRBV15	TRBJ1-1	NA	NA	CATSREKPGEAFF	TGTGCCACCAGCAGAGAAAAACCAGGGGAAGCTTTCTTT
TRBV5-6	TRBJ2-2	TRBD1	NA	CASSWGTGAGELFF	TGTGCCAGCAGCTGGGGGACAGGGGCCGGGGAGCTGTTTTTT
TRBV5-4	TRBJ1-1	NA	NA	CASSFSRVNTEAFF	TGTGCCAGCAGCTTTTCTCGGGTGAACACTGAAGCTTTCTTT
TRBV7-2	TRBJ2-3	NA	NA	CASSHGPSVAGSPDTQYF	TGTGCCAGCAGCCACGGCCCATCAGTCGCGGGAAGCCCAGATACGCAGTATTTT
TRBV9	TRBJ2-1	NA	NA	CASSVGQSSYNEQFF	TGTGCCAGCAGCGTAGGACAGAGCTCCTACAATGAGCAGTTCTTC
TRBV2	TRBJ2-7	NA	once	CASSAGTSSGEQYF	TGTGCCAGCAGTGCCGGGACTTCCTCGGGCGAGCAGTACTTC
TRBV9	TRBJ1-1	NA	few	CASSGLGHISNTEAFF	TGTGCCAGCAGCGGTCTTGGACACATATCTAACACTGAAGCTTTCTTT
TRBV30	TRBJ1-1	NA	NA	CAWSVIQVGTEAFF	TGTGCCTGGAGTGTGATACAGGTAGGCACTGAAGCTTTCTTT
TRBV5-1	TRBJ2-2	NA	NA	CASSGHLGGTNTGELFF	TGCGCCAGCAGCGGACACCTTGGCGGAACTAACACCGGGGAGCTGTTTTTT
TRBV2	TRBJ2-7	NA	NA	CASSEEGVSYEQYF	TGTGCCAGCAGTGAGGAGGGTGTCTCCTACGAGCAGTACTTC
TRBV19	TRBJ1-2	TRBD1	NA	CASSGRGLLDGYTF	TGTGCCAGTAGTGGCAGGGGGCTGTTAGATGGCTACACCTTC
TRBV30	TRBJ2-7	NA	NA	CAWMAGAGSYEQYF	TGTGCCTGGATGGCAGGGGCCGGATCCTACGAGCAGTACTTC
TRBV4-1	TRBJ1-3	NA	NA	CASSPLGLQLGNTIYF	TGCGCCAGCAGCCCACTGGGACTTCAGCTGGGAAACACCATATATTTT
TRBV7-9	TRBJ1-1	TRBD1	NA	CASSLGTGVKTEAFF	TGTGCCAGCAGCTTAGGGACAGGGGTAAAGACTGAAGCTTTCTTT
TRBV6-6	TRBJ2-5	TRBD2	NA	CASSAPSGQETQYF	TGTGCCAGCAGCGCCCCTAGCGGCCAAGAGACCCAGTACTTC
TRBV7-9	TRBJ2-2	TRBD2	NA	CASGLAGGGTGELFF	TGTGCCAGCGGACTAGCGGGAGGGGGGACCGGGGAGCTGTTTTTT
TRBV4-1	TRBJ1-1	TRBD1	NA	CASSQDGDRGRGEAFF	TGTGCCAGCAGCCAAGATGGGGACAGGGGGCGAGGTGAAGCTTTCTTT
TRBV1	TRBJ1-2	NA	NA	CTSSQEYRGRYGYTF	TGCACCAGCAGCCAAGAATACAGGGGACGGTATGGCTACACCTTC
TRBV7-8	TRBJ1-6	TRBD1	NA	CGSSLDRTGSSPLHF	TGTGGCAGCAGCTTAGACCGGACAGGGAGTTCACCCCTCCACTTT
TRBV25-1	TRBJ1-1	NA	NA	CASSDGAGDTEAFF	TGTGCCAGCAGTGACGGTGCGGGGGACACTGAAGCTTTCTTT
TRBV29-1	TRBJ2-3	NA	NA	CSVERARTDTQYF	TGCAGCGTTGAGCGGGCCCGCACAGATACGCAGTATTTT
TRBV29-1	TRBJ1-1	NA	NA	CSVLPRVANTEAFF	TGCAGCGTTCTTCCCAGGGTAGCGAACACTGAAGCTTTCTTT
TRBV18	TRBJ2-7	TRBD1	NA	CASSPGTGFSYEQYF	TGTGCCAGCTCACCCGGGACAGGGTTTTCCTACGAGCAGTACTTC
TRBV29-1	TRBJ1-1	TRBD1	NA	CSAFNRLTGDTEAFF	TGCAGCGCTTTTAACCGACTGACAGGGGACACTGAAGCTTTCTTT
TRBV5-1	TRBJ2-7	NA	NA	CASSGRAFSYEQYF	TGCGCCAGCAGTGGCAGGGCCTTCTCCTACGAGCAGTACTTC
TRBV19	TRBJ1-5	TRBD1	few	CASKDRSNSNQPQHF	TGTGCCAGTAAGGACAGGAGTAATAGCAATCAGCCCCAGCATTTT
TRBV5-1	TRBJ2-2	NA	NA	CASSLASVNTGELFF	TGCGCCAGCAGCTTGGCTTCGGTTAACACCGGGGAGCTGTTTTTT
TRBV10-3	TRBJ2-7	NA	NA	CAIRTGGERYF	TGTGCCATCAGGACAGGCGGCGAGCGGTACTTC
TRBV28	TRBJ1-3	NA	NA	CASSFKRISGNTIYF	TGTGCCAGCAGTTTTAAGCGGATCTCTGGAAACACCATATATTTT
TRBV6-1	TRBJ2-2	TRBD1	NA	CASSEGPRGLTGELFF	TGTGCCAGCAGCGAAGGACCCAGGGGGCTCACCGGGGAGCTGTTTTTT
TRBV29-1	TRBJ1-2	TRBD1	few	CSVGPGGADGYTF	TGCAGCGTTGGACCAGGGGGCGCGGATGGCTACACCTTC
TRBV25-1	TRBJ1-6	NA	NA	CASKDRGNNSPLHF	TGTGCCAGCAAGGACAGAGGGAATAATTCACCCCTCCACTTT
TRBV12-5	TRBJ2-7	TRBD2	NA	CASGLTSGSMYEQYF	TGTGCTAGTGGCCTGACTAGCGGGAGTATGTACGAGCAGTACTTC
TRBV30	TRBJ2-7	NA	few	CARRQRSSYEQYF	TGTGCACGAAGACAGCGAAGCTCCTACGAGCAGTACTTC
TRBV4-1	TRBJ1-2	NA	NA	CASSQPPRGRNYGYTF	TGCGCCAGCAGCCAGCCTCCGCGGGGAAGGAACTATGGCTACACCTTC
TRBV6-4	TRBJ2-1	NA	few	CASSDSSGASNEQFF	TGTGCCAGCAGTGACTCTAGCGGAGCAAGCAATGAGCAGTTCTTC